One sample yielded the 22 T cell receptor beta chains listed below, sequenced in a study of blood T cells in healthy people across ages. The second PCR ran about 6 to 12 cycles with a sample-barcoded 5' primer and J-beta primers. TCRdb processed the 5' RACE reads anew with MiXCR; each CDR3 protein has one entry. The sample comprises 1.5 million to 2 million distinct CDR3 sequences, around 50% of which are singletons, and roughly 2.1% rests with the top ten. The sample taken for sequencing was blood. These TCRs come from a woman aged 40 to 55 in good health.

V and J are TRBV20-1 and TRBJ2-3, with TRBD2 matching 8 bases. Germline CDR1 is DFQATT and CDR2 is SNEGSKA (reference sequence). V lost 8 bases, J lost 2 bases, and 6 bases stayed unmatched. The CDR3 extends over 13 amino acids. The CDR3 DNA sequence: TGCAGTAAAGTTAGCGGGGCCACAGATACGCAGTATTTT. Its translation: CSKVSGATDTQYF.

The V and J genes are TRBV6-5 and TRBJ2-5; 7 bases line up with TRBD2. The J call is in doubt because the DNA end fits TRBJ2-7 better. The germline V gene has CDR1 MNHEY and CDR2 SVGAGI. This CDR3 contains 14 residues. CDR3 sequence (DNA): TGTGCCAGCAGTTACGGGGGGGACGTTTACGAGCAGTACTTC. This encodes CASSYGGDVYEQYF.

This chain uses TRBV7-9 with TRBJ2-6; D call uncertain. There are 17 residues in the CDR3. V gave up 2 bases and J gave up 0 bases, with 11 bases separating them. Germline V gives CDR1 SEHNR, CDR2 FQNEAQ (reference sequence). Here the CDR3 reads CASSLPPGTSGANVLTF. The CDR3 DNA reads TGTGCCAGCAGCTTACCCCCAGGAACCTCTGGGGCCAACGTCCTGACTTTC. Complete variable domain (other parts from reference TRBV7-9 and TRBJ2-6): DTGVSQNPRHKITKRGQNVTFRCDPISEHNRLYWYRQTLGQGPEFLTYFQNEAQLEKSRLLSDRFSAERPKGSFSTLEIQRTEQGDSAMYLCASSLPPGTSGANVLTFGAGSRLTVL.

This clonotype was counted between two and nine times. V usage is TRBV7-9 and J usage is TRBJ2-7, with D tentatively TRBD2 (5 bases). V gave up 6 bases and J gave up 5 bases, with 17 bases separating them. In germline, CDR1 is SEHNR, CDR2 FQNEAQ (reference sequence). The CDR3 is 14 residues long. CDR3 sequence (DNA): TGTGCCAGCAGGGAAGGGAGTCGTAACGACGAGCAGTACTTC. Encoded protein: CASREGSRNDEQYF.

The CDR3 protein is CASSLSSPRQGNNEKLFF. CDR3 DNA: TGCGCCAGCAGCTTGTCGTCGCCTCGACAGGGCAATAATGAAAAACTGTTTTTT. The chain has TRBV5-1 and TRBJ1-4; 7 bases map to TRBD1. The CDR3 loop spans 18 amino acids. Germline lookup yields CDR1 SGHRS and CDR2 YFSETQ. V lost 1 base, J lost 4 bases, and 13 bases stayed unmatched.

This rearrangement joins TRBV10-3 to TRBJ2-5; D may be TRBD1 (6 bases). This CDR3 is built from 14 residues. The germline gives CDR1 ENHRY, CDR2 SYGVKD. Trimming shortened V by 3 bases and J by 0 bases, and 8 bases separated the two germline ends. The CDR3 DNA follows: TGTGCCATCAGTGACTGGGACAACCAAGAGACCCAGTACTTC. Translated: CAISDWDNQETQYF.

This clonotype turned up a few times. The chain's CDR3 is CASSRQQGYEQYF. The DNA for the CDR3 is TGTGCCAGCAGCCGACAACAGGGTTACGAGCAGTACTTC. The chain joins TRBV7-2 to TRBJ2-7, with a possible D match to TRBD1 (6 bases). Trimming took 5 bases from V and 4 from J, leaving 12 bases between them. The CDR3 runs to 13 residues. Germline V gene lookup returns CDR1 SGHTA and CDR2 FQGNSA. The full variable domain, with the rest looked up from reference TRBV7-2 and TRBJ2-7, is GAGVSQSPSNKVTEKGKDVELRCDPISGHTALYWYRQSLGQGLEFLIYFQGNSAPDKSGLPSDRFSAERTGGSVSTLTIQRTQQEDSAVYLCASSRQQGYEQYFGPGTRLTVT.

The chain is built from TRBV4-3 and TRBJ2-1; 7 nucleotides agree with TRBD1. The germline V gene encodes CDR1 LGHNA and CDR2 YSLEER. The CDR3 totals 18 residues. Losses at the gene ends were 0 bases for V and 6 bases for J; bases not matched to a gene: 14. The DNA for the CDR3 is TGCGCCAGCAGCCAAGATCTTAGGGGGCTAAACCCTACCAATGAGCAGTTCTTC. Residues: CASSQDLRGLNPTNEQFF.

The genes are TRBV9 and TRBJ2-1; no clear D gene. V was cut by 5 bases and J by 13 bases, with 19 bases left in between. Looked up from germline, CDR1 is SGDLS and CDR2 is YYNGEE. The CDR3 spans 13 residues. In DNA, the CDR3 is TGTGCCAGCAGACCTCCGGTGGGGAACAATCAGTTCTTC. As protein: CASRPPVGNNQFF.

This clonotype has only a few counts. This chain links TRBV12-3 or TRBV12-4 with TRBJ2-4, with 8 bases lining up with TRBD1. Unmatched junction bases numbered 14, after V lost 7 bases and J lost 12 bases. The CDR3 totals 14 residues. The CDR3 region is CASNTGTGTLGQYF. The CDR3 DNA is TGTGCCAGCAATACTGGGACAGGTACCTTGGGTCAGTACTTC.

This clonotype was detected only a few times. This chain connects TRBV28 to TRBJ2-1; 7 bases map to TRBD2. Per germline, CDR1 MDHEN and CDR2 SYDVKM. The CDR3 runs to 14 residues. Trimming cost V 6 bases and J 10 bases; bases outside gene matches: 12. CDR3 bases: TGTGCCAGCAGGGCCGGGACTACCCGCGCGGAGCAGTTCTTC. Protein sequence: CASRAGTTRAEQFF.

The chain carries TRBV11-1 and TRBJ2-7; D may be TRBD2 (5 bases). Germline V gives CDR1 SGHAT, CDR2 FQDESV (reference sequence). The CDR3 length is 15 residues. With 1 base removed from V and 7 bases from J, the gap between germline ends came to 17 bases. CDR3 loop: CASSLGRGWSNEQYF. The CDR3, as DNA: TGTGCCAGCAGCTTAGGCCGGGGTTGGAGCAATGAGCAGTACTTC.

A remark on this clonotype: A much larger clone lies a single base off, so this may be a read error. V usage is TRBV29-1 and J usage is TRBJ2-4, with D perhaps matching TRBD1 (5 bases). CDR3 size: 12 residues. The germline gives CDR1 SQVTM, CDR2 ANQGSEA. Trimming shortened V by 4 bases and J by 12 bases, and 16 bases separated the two germline ends. The CDR3 spells CSVVDSPYDQYF. The CDR3, as DNA: TGCAGCGTTGTCGACAGCCCCTACGATCAGTACTTC.

V gene TRBV20-1 combines with J gene TRBJ2-5, with a possible D match to TRBD1 (5 bases). This CDR3 has 16 amino acids. Trimming took 1 base from V and 1 from J, leaving 16 bases between them. Per the germline V gene, CDR1 is DFQATT and CDR2 is SNEGSKA (reference sequence). CDR3 region: CSARGGQGLSQETQYF. The CDR3 nucleotides read TGCAGTGCTAGAGGGGGCCAAGGCTTGTCCCAAGAGACCCAGTACTTC.

This chain links TRBV7-9 with TRBJ2-2, with D perhaps given as TRBD1 or TRBD2 (5 bases each). The CDR3 sequence is 14 residues long. V was shortened by 4 bases and J by 7 bases, with 13 bases between the two germline ends. From germline, CDR1 is SEHNR and CDR2 FQNEAQ (reference sequence). CDR3 DNA sequence: TGTGCCAGCAGCTCGTGGGACGAGAGCGGGGAGCTGTTTTTT. Translating it yields CASSSWDESGELFF.

This clonotype was observed a few times. This sequence joins TRBV20-1 and TRBJ2-7, with D perhaps matching TRBD1 (5 bases). V dropped 0 bases and J dropped 0 bases, with 9 bases sitting between them. The germline gives CDR1 DFQATT, CDR2 SNEGSKA (reference sequence). The CDR3 has 14 amino acids. The CDR3 DNA follows: TGCAGTGCTAGAGATCTTGGGGCCTCCTACGAGCAGTACTTC. Protein sequence: CSARDLGASYEQYF.

The rearrangement links TRBV28 to TRBJ2-1, with TRBD2 matching over 7 bases. Germline V gives CDR1 MDHEN, CDR2 SYDVKM. The CDR3 loop spans 16 amino acids. V lost 8 bases, J lost 0 bases, and 10 bases stayed unmatched. CDR3 loop: CASVPGGTYSYNEQFF. In nucleotides, the CDR3 is TGTGCCAGCGTCCCCGGGGGGACCTACTCCTACAATGAGCAGTTCTTC.

The genes are TRBV7-2 and TRBJ1-2; D unclear. CDR1 is SGHTA, CDR2 FQGNSA, per germline. V was trimmed by 4 bases and J by 4 bases, leaving 10 bases between them. The CDR3 consists of 13 residues. Here the CDR3 DNA reads TGTGCCAGCAGCTCCCCACAGCTCTATGGCTACACCTTC. This translates into CASSSPQLYGYTF.

As to this clonotype: The junction and the germline gene differ at one end; a read error may be behind it. The chain uses TRBV7-2 and TRBJ2-1; the D gene is possibly TRBD1 (6 bases). This CDR3 spans 15 amino acids. Germline V lookup: CDR1 SGHTA, CDR2 FQGNSA. CDR3 loop: CAGSLVGGPQNEQFF. The CDR3 DNA follows: TGTGCCGGCAGCTTAGTTGGGGGCCCTCAGAATGAGCAGTTCTTC.

This clonotype came up many times. The genes are TRBV6-5 and TRBJ1-2; D gene uncertain. The germline gives CDR1 MNHEY, CDR2 SVGAGI. The V gene lost 4 bases and the J gene lost 7 bases, with 7 bases spanning the gap. The CDR3 is 11 amino acids. The CDR3 protein is CASSFGSGYTF. The CDR3 DNA reads TGTGCCAGCAGTTTTGGTTCTGGCTACACCTTC.

This clonotype was seen more than once but under ten times. V gene TRBV6-6 combines with J gene TRBJ2-1; tentative D call: TRBD1 (5 bases). Germline values: CDR1 MNHNY, CDR2 SVGAGI (reference sequence). The CDR3 sequence is 15 residues long. Trimming left V 10 bases short and J 4 bases short, with 20 bases between. The CDR3 is CATTSGRMNYNEQFF. The CDR3 nucleotides are TGTGCCACCACGTCAGGGCGGATGAATTACAATGAGCAGTTCTTC.

The chain combines TRBV6-5 with TRBJ1-2; 7 bases are a match to TRBD1. The CDR3 length is 16 residues. V lost 2 bases and J lost 3; bases outside the gene matches: 9. The germline V gene encodes CDR1 MNHEY and CDR2 SVGAGI. The CDR3 DNA is TGTGCCAGCAGTTACAATCCGACAGGGTCCTACTATGGCTACACCTTC. Amino acids: CASSYNPTGSYYGYTF.